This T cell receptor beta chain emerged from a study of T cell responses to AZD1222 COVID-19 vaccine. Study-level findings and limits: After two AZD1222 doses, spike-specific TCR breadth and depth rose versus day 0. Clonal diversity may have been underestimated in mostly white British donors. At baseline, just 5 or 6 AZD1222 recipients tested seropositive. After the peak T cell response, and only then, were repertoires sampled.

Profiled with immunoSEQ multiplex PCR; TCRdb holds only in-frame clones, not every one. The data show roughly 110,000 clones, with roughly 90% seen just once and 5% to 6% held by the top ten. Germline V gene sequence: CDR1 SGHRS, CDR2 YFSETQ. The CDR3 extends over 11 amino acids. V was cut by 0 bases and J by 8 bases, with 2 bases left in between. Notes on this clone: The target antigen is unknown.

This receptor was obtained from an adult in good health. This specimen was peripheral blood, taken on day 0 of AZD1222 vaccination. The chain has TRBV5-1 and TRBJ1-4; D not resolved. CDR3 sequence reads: CASSLDEKLFF. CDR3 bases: TGCGCCAGCAGCTTGGACGAAAAACTGTTTTTT.